This T cell receptor (beta chain) emerged from a study of T cells after yellow fever vaccination. This clonotype has at least ten counts. Its cognate antigen is unknown. The CDR3 spans 15 residues. The V and J ends lost 0 bases and 0 bases respectively, with 4 bases between them. The V gene's germline CDR1 is SGDLS and CDR2 YYNGEE. The TCR cDNA carried a universal primer site and UMIs from 5'RACE template switching. Via MiXCR, TCRdb re-called the 5' RACE reads, giving one row per CDR3 protein. The profile shows a few hundred thousand distinct CDR3 sequences, roughly 5.2% of them singletons. Study-level results: The study found a weaker secondary response that peaked faster, day 5 versus 15. Most primary-vaccination clones reappeared after the booster (about 97% CD4, 88% CD8).

The genes are TRBV9 and TRBJ2-6; D gene unclear. The sequence derives from a man in his late teens or twenties who received the YFV17D yellow fever vaccine. Specimen: CD4+ T cells sorted from PBMCs, collected on the day of the yellow fever booster vaccination. The CDR3, as DNA: TGTGCCAGCAGCGTAGTCGGCTCTGGGGCCAACGTCCTGACTTTC. This translates into CASSVVGSGANVLTF.